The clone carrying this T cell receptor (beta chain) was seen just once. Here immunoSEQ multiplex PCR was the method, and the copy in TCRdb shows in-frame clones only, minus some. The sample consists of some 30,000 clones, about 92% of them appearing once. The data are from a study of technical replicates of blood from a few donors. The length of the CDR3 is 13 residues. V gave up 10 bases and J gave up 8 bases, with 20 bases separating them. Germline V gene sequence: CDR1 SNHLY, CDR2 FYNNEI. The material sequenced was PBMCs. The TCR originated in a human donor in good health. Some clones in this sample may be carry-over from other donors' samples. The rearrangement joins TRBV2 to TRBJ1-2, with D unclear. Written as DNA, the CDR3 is TGTGCCACCGAAAGGGTCCGGGATGAAGGCTACACCTTC. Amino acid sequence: CATERVRDEGYTF.